Following are 13 T cell receptor beta chains from one sample sequenced in a study of PD-1 blockade in classical Hodgkin lymphoma. Produced via immunoSEQ multiplex PCR; TCRdb's table is partial and in-frame only. The data hold about 15,000 clones, with roughly 66% observed a single time. Every patient was affected by relapse after autologous stem cell transplantation, while exposure to brentuximab vedotin was not uniform. Specimen: peripheral blood mononuclear cells (PBMCs), collected at baseline. These receptors all stem from a human donor with classical Hodgkin lymphoma.

This clone qualifies as medium-sized. CDR3 region: CASSTRTSGSIGEQFF. For the CDR3, the DNA is TGTGCCAGCAGCACCCGGACTAGCGGGAGTATAGGTGAGCAGTTCTTC. The rearrangement links TRBV7-9 to TRBJ2-1; TRBD2 matches at 13 bases. The V gene's germline CDR1 is SEHNR and CDR2 FQNEAQ (reference sequence). This CDR3 has 16 amino acids. With 5 bases clipped from V and 9 bases from J, the junction kept 10 bases outside the gene matches.

The chain is built from TRBV27 and TRBJ1-1, with D tentatively TRBD1 (6 bases). The CDR3 length is 13 residues. Germline-derived CDR1 and CDR2 are MNHEY and SMNVEV (reference sequence). V lost 4 bases and J 4 bases, leaving 10 bases between the germline ends. CDR3 nucleotide sequence: TGTGCCAGCAGTTGGGGGGCTTTCACTGAAGCTTTCTTT. This encodes CASSWGAFTEAFF.

The chain links TRBV29-1 to TRBJ2-3; D is uncertain. Germline CDR1 is SQVTM and CDR2 is ANQGSEA. This CDR3 spans 10 amino acids. Between the trimmed V and J ends, which lost 8 bases and 2 bases, there was a span of 5 bases. The CDR3 DNA follows: TGCAGCACCAACACAGATACGCAGTATTTT. It yields the protein CSTNTDTQYF.

The chain combines TRBV15 with TRBJ1-1, with TRBD1 matching over 7 bases. The germline CDR1 and CDR2 sequences are LNHNV and YYDKDF (reference sequence). Losses at the gene ends were 1 base for V and 4 bases for J; bases not matched to a gene: 3. The CDR3 sequence is 14 residues long. In DNA form, the CDR3 reads TGTGCCACCAGCAGAGTCAGGGGGAGCACTGAAGCTTTCTTT. This encodes CATSRVRGSTEAFF.

V gene TRBV6-5 combines with J gene TRBJ1-5; 8 nucleotides line up with TRBD1. V shed 6 bases, J shed 1 base, and the junction held 5 bases outside the gene matches. The length of the CDR3 is 15 residues. The germline V gene encodes CDR1 MNHEY and CDR2 SVGAGI. CDR3 bases: TGTGCCAGCAGCTTGACAGGGGTCAGCAATCAGCCCCAGCATTTT. Translation gives CASSLTGVSNQPQHF.

DNA of the CDR3: TGCGCCAGCAGCCGCGGGGGACTAGCGGGAACCTACAATGAGCAGTTCTTC. This encodes CASSRGGLAGTYNEQFF. The chain carries TRBV4-1 and TRBJ2-1, with 13 bases lining up with TRBD2. The germline V gene encodes CDR1 MGHRA and CDR2 YSYEKL. With 4 bases clipped from V and 2 bases from J, the junction kept 5 bases outside the gene matches. The CDR3 is 17 amino acids.

The V call is TRBV30, the J call TRBJ1-5; D is possibly TRBD1 (6 bases). The V gene's germline CDR1 is GTSNPN and CDR2 SVGIG (reference sequence). The V gene lost 3 bases and the J gene lost 6 bases, with 15 bases spanning the gap. The CDR3 is 14 amino acids. CDR3 nucleotide sequence: TGTGCCTGGAGGACACAGGGTGTACGTCAGCCCCAGCATTTT. It yields the protein CAWRTQGVRQPQHF.

V is TRBV2 and J is TRBJ1-3; TRBD1 matches 7 bases. V lost 1 base and J lost 2; bases outside the gene matches: 8. The CDR3 is 17 residues long. Germline assignment: CDR1 SNHLY and CDR2 FYNNEI. The CDR3 sequence: CASSEVVGGYAGNTIYF. In nucleotides, the CDR3 is TGTGCCAGCAGTGAAGTTGTAGGGGGCTACGCTGGAAACACCATATATTTT.

This clone was observed a few times. In DNA form, the CDR3 reads TGTGCCAGCAGTTTATTGGGGACAGTCCTTGGGGTGAGCAATCAGCCCCAGCATTTT. It codes for CASSLLGTVLGVSNQPQHF. This chain connects TRBV27 to TRBJ1-5; 7 nucleotides align to TRBD1. Germline lookup yields CDR1 MNHEY and CDR2 SMNVEV (reference sequence). CDR3 length equals 19 residues. Losses at the gene ends were 1 base for V and 1 base for J; bases not matched to a gene: 13.

The rearrangement links TRBV7-8 to TRBJ1-4, with D tentatively TRBD1 (5 bases). Trimming took 5 bases from V and 7 from J, leaving 14 bases between them. From germline, CDR1 is SGHVS and CDR2 FQNEAQ. The CDR3 is made up of 14 amino acids. CDR3 protein: CASSVGGRSEKLFF. The CDR3 bases are TGTGCCAGCAGCGTCGGGGGTCGGAGTGAAAAACTGTTTTTT.

By its share, this clone is medium-sized (0.01 to 0.1%). This rearrangement joins TRBV4-1 to TRBJ1-1, with unresolved D. The CDR3 totals 14 residues. In germline, CDR1 is MGHRA, CDR2 YSYEKL. The V gene lost 4 bases and the J gene lost 1 base, with 10 bases spanning the gap. CDR3 loop: CASSLSAANTEAFF. CDR3 nucleotides: TGCGCCAGCAGCCTCTCTGCGGCGAACACTGAAGCTTTCTTT.

The genes are TRBV19 and TRBJ1-5; tentatively, D is TRBD1 (5 bases). V was trimmed by 3 bases and J by 3 bases, leaving 15 bases between them. Looked up from germline, CDR1 is LNHDA and CDR2 is SQIVND (reference sequence). The CDR3 has 16 residues. The DNA of the CDR3 is TGTGCCAGTAGTATTAGTAGACAGCAAGTCAATCAGCCCCAGCATTTT. This encodes CASSISRQQVNQPQHF.

This chain links TRBV9 with TRBJ2-5, with D possibly being TRBD1 (6 bases). The DNA end is more similar to TRBJ2-7, so the J call may be wrong. This CDR3 has 14 residues. CDR1 is SGDLS and CDR2 is YYNGEE in the germline V gene. CDR3: CASSASGQPYEQYF. Written as DNA, the CDR3 is TGTGCCAGCAGCGCCTCCGGACAGCCCTACGAGCAGTACTTC.